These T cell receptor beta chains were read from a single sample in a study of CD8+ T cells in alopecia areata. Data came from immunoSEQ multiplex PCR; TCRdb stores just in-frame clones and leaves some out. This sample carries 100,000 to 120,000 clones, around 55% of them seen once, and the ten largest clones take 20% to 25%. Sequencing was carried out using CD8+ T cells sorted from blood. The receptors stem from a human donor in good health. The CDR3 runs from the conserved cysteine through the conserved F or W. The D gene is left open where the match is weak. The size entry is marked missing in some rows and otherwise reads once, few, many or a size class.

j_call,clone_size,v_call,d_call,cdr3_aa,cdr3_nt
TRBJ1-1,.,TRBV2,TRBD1,CASKRGPDTEAFF,TGTGCCAGCAAAAGGGGGCCGGACACTGAAGCTTTCTTT
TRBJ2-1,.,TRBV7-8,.,CASSATDNEQFF,TGTGCCAGCAGCGCGACAGACAATGAGCAGTTCTTC
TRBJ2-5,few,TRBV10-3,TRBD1,CAISLGQGDQETQYF,TGTGCCATCAGTCTGGGACAGGGTGATCAAGAGACCCAGTACTTC
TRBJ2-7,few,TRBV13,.,CASSRNLASGTYEQYF,TGTGCCAGCAGCCGAAACCTAGCGTCGGGGACATACGAGCAGTACTTC
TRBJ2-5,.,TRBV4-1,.,CASSQDPGYPQETQYF,TGCGCCAGCAGCCAAGATCCCGGGTACCCACAAGAGACCCAGTACTTC
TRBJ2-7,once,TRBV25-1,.,CASSGEGVKQYF,TGTGCCAGCAGTGGCGAGGGGGTAAAGCAGTACTTC
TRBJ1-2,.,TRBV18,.,CASSPPPPSRRIYGYTF,TGTGCCAGCTCACCACCGCCACCATCAAGGCGAATCTATGGCTACACCTTC
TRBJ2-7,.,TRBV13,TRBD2,CASSYGLAGGEQYF,TGTGCCAGCAGCTACGGACTAGCGGGGGGCGAGCAGTACTTC
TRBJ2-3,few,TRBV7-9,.,CASSLFGGDTDTQYF,TGTGCCAGCAGCTTATTCGGGGGAGACACAGATACGCAGTATTTT
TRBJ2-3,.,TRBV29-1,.,CSVEGSIVLGTDTQYF,TGCAGCGTTGAAGGTTCCATTGTGCTGGGCACAGATACGCAGTATTTT
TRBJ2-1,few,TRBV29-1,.,CSVVRAYHRGSYNEQFF,TGCAGCGTTGTGCGGGCGTACCACCGGGGCTCCTACAATGAGCAGTTCTTC
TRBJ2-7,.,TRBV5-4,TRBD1,CASSFRGPPAPEQYF,TGTGCCAGCAGCTTTAGGGGGCCCCCTGCCCCCGAGCAGTACTTC
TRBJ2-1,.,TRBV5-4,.,CASSLRGANEQFF,TGTGCCAGCAGCTTACGGGGGGCCAACGAGCAGTTCTTC
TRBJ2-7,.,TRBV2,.,CASSETQALGSYEQYF,TGTGCCAGCAGTGAAACTCAAGCGCTGGGGAGCTACGAGCAGTACTTC
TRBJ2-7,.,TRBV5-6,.,CASSFGRAITYEQYF,TGTGCCAGCAGCTTCGGCAGAGCGATAACCTACGAGCAGTACTTC
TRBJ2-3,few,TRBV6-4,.,CASSGLVGSVDTQYF,TGTGCCAGCAGTGGCCTTGTTGGAAGCGTCGATACGCAGTATTTT
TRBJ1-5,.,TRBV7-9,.,CASSFGSGFSNQPQHF,TGTGCCAGCAGCTTCGGTTCAGGGTTTAGCAATCAGCCCCAGCATTTT
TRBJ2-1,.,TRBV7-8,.,CASSLRGSLDEQFF,TGTGCCAGCAGCTTAAGGGGCTCGCTCGATGAGCAGTTCTTC
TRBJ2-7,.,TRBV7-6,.,CASSLSTGYEQYF,TGTGCCAGCAGCTTAAGTACGGGCTACGAGCAGTACTTC
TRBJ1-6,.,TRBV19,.,CASSMGQPSSYNSPLHF,TGTGCCAGTAGTATGGGCCAGCCAAGCTCCTATAATTCACCCCTCCACTTT
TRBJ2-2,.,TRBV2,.,CASSDQPRGIPNTGELFF,TGTGCCAGCAGTGATCAGCCTCGGGGCATACCCAACACCGGGGAGCTGTTTTTT
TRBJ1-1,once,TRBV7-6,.,CAGRPPDLNTEAFF,TGTGCCGGAAGGCCCCCCGACTTGAACACTGAAGCTTTCTTT
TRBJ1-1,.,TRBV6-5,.,CASSISTEAFF,TGTGCCAGCAGTATTTCCACTGAAGCTTTCTTT
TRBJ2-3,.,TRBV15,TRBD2,CATSRPATLAGGPNTQYF,TGTGCCACCAGCAGACCTGCAACTCTAGCGGGGGGGCCTAATACGCAGTATTTT
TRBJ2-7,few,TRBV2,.,CASRLSYEQYF,TGTGCCAGCCGCCTCTCCTACGAGCAGTACTTC
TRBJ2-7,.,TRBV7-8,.,CASSEGGIYEQYF,TGTGCCAGCAGCGAAGGTGGGATCTACGAGCAGTACTTC
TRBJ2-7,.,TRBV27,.,CASGMAHSYEQYF,TGTGCCAGTGGGATGGCTCACTCCTACGAGCAGTACTTC
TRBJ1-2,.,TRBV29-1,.,CSAQGTGSGYTF,TGCAGCGCGCAGGGGACGGGAAGCGGCTACACCTTC
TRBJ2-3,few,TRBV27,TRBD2,CASSISTSGGTDTQYF,TGTGCCAGCAGTATATCGACTAGCGGGGGCACAGATACGCAGTATTTT
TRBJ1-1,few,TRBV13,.,CASSPWTGRVSEAFF,TGTGCCAGCAGCCCCTGGACGGGTAGGGTATCTGAAGCTTTCTTT
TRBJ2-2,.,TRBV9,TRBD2,CASRGRAPNTGELFF,TGTGCCAGCAGGGGGAGGGCACCGAACACCGGGGAGCTGTTTTTT
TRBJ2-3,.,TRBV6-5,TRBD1,CASQPGTGDTDTQYF,TGTGCCAGCCAGCCAGGGACAGGGGACACAGATACGCAGTATTTT
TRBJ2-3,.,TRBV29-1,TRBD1,CSALGDRVTQYF,TGCAGCGCGCTGGGGGACAGGGTCACGCAGTATTTT
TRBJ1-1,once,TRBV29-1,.,CSAVTDYWTEAFF,TGCAGCGCCGTGACAGATTATTGGACTGAAGCTTTCTTT
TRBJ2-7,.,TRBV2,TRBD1,CASRLNRDRGLRYEQYF,TGTGCCAGCAGACTCAACCGGGACAGGGGGCTAAGGTACGAGCAGTACTTC
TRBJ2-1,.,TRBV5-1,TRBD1,CASSLWRQGNNEQFF,TGCGCCAGCAGCTTGTGGCGACAGGGGAACAATGAGCAGTTCTTC
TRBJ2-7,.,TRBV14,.,CASSQEFHRVYEQYF,TGTGCCAGCAGCCAAGAGTTTCACAGGGTTTACGAGCAGTACTTC
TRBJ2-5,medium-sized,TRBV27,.,CASSLGGGQQETQYF,TGTGCCAGCAGTTTAGGGGGCGGGCAACAAGAGACCCAGTACTTC
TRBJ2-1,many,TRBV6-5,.,CASSYRGAHNEQFF,TGTGCCAGCAGTTACCGTGGGGCTCATAATGAGCAGTTCTTC
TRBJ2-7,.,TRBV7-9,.,CASSLAAYEQYF,TGTGCCAGCAGCTTGGCGGCTTACGAGCAGTACTTC
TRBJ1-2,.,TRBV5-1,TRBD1,CASSATDRGSYNYGYTF,TGCGCCAGCTCTGCCACGGACAGGGGGTCGTATAACTATGGCTACACCTTC
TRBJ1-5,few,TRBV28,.,CASSPWTDSNQPQHF,TGTGCCAGCAGTCCTTGGACAGATAGCAATCAGCCCCAGCATTTT
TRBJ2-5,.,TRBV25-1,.,CASSEEAVGWETQYF,TGTGCCAGCAGTGAAGAGGCGGTCGGTTGGGAGACCCAGTACTTC
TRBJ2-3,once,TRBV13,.,CASSFLPDTQYF,TGTGCCAGCAGCTTCCTCCCAGATACGCAGTATTTT
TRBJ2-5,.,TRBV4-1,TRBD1,CASSRRQGGETQYF,TGCGCCAGCAGCCGCCGACAGGGCGGGGAGACCCAGTACTTC
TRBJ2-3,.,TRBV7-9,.,CASSLAARADTQYF,TGTGCCAGCAGCTTAGCGGCGAGGGCAGATACGCAGTATTTT
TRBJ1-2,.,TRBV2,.,CASRDSWSGANYGYTF,TGTGCCAGCAGGGATTCTTGGTCGGGGGCTAACTATGGCTACACCTTC
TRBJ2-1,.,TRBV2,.,CASTSTDRYNEQFF,TGTGCCAGCACCTCTACCGACCGATACAATGAGCAGTTCTTC
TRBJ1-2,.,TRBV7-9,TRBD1,CASSHLGQRYGYTF,TGTGCCAGCAGCCACCTGGGACAGCGCTATGGCTACACCTTC
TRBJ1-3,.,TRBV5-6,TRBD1,CATGQGVSSSGNTIYF,TGTGCCACCGGACAGGGGGTTTCCAGCTCTGGAAACACCATATATTTT
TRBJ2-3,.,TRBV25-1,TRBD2,CASSGPGLAAERTDTQYF,TGTGCCAGCAGTGGACCGGGACTAGCGGCTGAACGCACAGATACGCAGTATTTT
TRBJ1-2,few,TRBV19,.,CASREGPLDWGYTF,TGTGCCAGCAGGGAAGGGCCCCTCGATTGGGGCTACACCTTC
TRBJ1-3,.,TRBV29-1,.,CSVGWPNSGNTIYF,TGCAGCGTTGGCTGGCCGAACTCTGGAAACACCATATATTTT
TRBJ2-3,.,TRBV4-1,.,CASSQEEGFGPDF,TGCGCCAGCAGCCAAGAAGAAGGTTTCGGTCCCGATTTT
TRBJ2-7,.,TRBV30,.,CAWSGDGPYEQYF,TGTGCCTGGAGTGGGGACGGTCCCTACGAGCAGTACTTC